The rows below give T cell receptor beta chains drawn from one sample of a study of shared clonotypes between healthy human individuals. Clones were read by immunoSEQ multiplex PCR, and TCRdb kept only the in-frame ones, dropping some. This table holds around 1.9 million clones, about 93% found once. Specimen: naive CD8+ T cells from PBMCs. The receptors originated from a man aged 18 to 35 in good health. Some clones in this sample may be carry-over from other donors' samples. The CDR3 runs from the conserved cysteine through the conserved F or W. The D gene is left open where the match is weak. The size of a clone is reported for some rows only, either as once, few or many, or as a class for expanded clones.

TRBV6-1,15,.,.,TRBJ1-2,CASSEYEGFGYGYTF,TGTGCCAGCAGTGAATATGAGGGGTTCGGCTATGGCTACACCTTC
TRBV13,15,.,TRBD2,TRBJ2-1,CASSWGTSGRNEQFF,TGTGCCAGCAGTTGGGGGACTAGCGGCCGCAATGAGCAGTTCTTC
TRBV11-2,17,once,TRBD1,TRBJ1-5,CASSLKIEDRRNQPQHF,TGTGCCAGCAGCTTAAAGATAGAGGACAGGCGAAATCAGCCCCAGCATTTT
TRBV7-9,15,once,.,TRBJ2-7,CASSLGRWVGVEQYF,TGTGCCAGCAGCTTAGGACGCTGGGTCGGGGTCGAGCAGTACTTC
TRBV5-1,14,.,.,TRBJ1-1,CASSLEGGDTEAFF,TGCGCCAGCAGCTTGGAAGGGGGTGACACTGAAGCTTTCTTT
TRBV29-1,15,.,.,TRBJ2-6,CSGLTVNSGANVLTF,TGCAGCGGCCTGACAGTAAACTCTGGGGCCAACGTCCTGACTTTC
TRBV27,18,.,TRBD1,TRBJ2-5,CASSPSVGDRGLIETQYF,TGTGCCAGCAGTCCCTCGGTCGGGGACAGGGGGCTTATTGAGACCCAGTACTTC
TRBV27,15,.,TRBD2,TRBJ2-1,CASSWQRELYNEQFF,TGTGCCAGCAGTTGGCAGCGGGAGCTCTACAATGAGCAGTTCTTC
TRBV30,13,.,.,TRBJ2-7,CAWTGGVTYEQYF,TGTGCCTGGACCGGAGGGGTCACCTACGAGCAGTACTTC
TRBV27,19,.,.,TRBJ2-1,CASRWALPDPTSSYNEQFF,TGTGCCAGCAGATGGGCACTACCCGATCCAACAAGCTCCTACAATGAGCAGTTCTTC
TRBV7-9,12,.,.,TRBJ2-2,CASSFPSGELFF,TGTGCCAGCAGTTTCCCCTCGGGGGAGCTGTTTTTT
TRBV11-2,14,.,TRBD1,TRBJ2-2,CASRRTGDTGELFF,TGTGCCAGCAGGAGGACAGGGGACACCGGGGAGCTGTTTTTT
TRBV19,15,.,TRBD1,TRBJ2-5,CASSMEGQGARTQYF,TGTGCCAGTAGTATGGAGGGACAGGGGGCTCGGACCCAGTACTTC
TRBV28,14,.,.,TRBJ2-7,CASSHRGYSYEQYF,TGTGCCAGCAGTCATCGTGGGTACTCCTACGAGCAGTACTTC
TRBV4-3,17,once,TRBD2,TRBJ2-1,CASSQETSGDGYNEQFF,TGCGCCAGCAGCCAAGAAACTAGCGGGGATGGTTACAATGAGCAGTTCTTC
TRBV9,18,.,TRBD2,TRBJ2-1,CASSVTPSGSYSYNEQFF,TGTGCCAGCAGCGTAACGCCTAGCGGGAGCTACTCCTACAATGAGCAGTTCTTC
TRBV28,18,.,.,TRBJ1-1,CASSLPGTTTNMNTEAFF,TGTGCCAGCAGTTTACCGGGGACTACAACAAACATGAACACTGAAGCTTTCTTT
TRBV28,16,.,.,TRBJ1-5,CASTMGTTYSNQPQHF,TGTGCCAGCACCATGGGGACAACCTATAGCAATCAGCCCCAGCATTTT
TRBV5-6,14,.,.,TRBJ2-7,CASSLGQNSYEQYF,TGTGCCAGCAGCTTGGGCCAGAACTCCTACGAGCAGTACTTC
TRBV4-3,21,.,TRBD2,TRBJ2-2,CASSPLGLAGAGGGNTGELFF,TGCGCCAGCAGCCCTTTGGGACTAGCGGGAGCGGGAGGGGGAAACACCGGGGAGCTGTTTTTT
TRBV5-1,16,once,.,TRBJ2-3,CASSFPAGIGGDTQYF,TGCGCCAGCAGCTTCCCGGCAGGGATTGGTGGAGATACGCAGTATTTT
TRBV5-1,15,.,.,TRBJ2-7,CASSLRGRSSYEQYF,TGCGCCAGCAGCTTAAGGGGGAGAAGCAGTTACGAGCAGTACTTC
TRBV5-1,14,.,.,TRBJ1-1,CASSPRGGMPEAFF,TGCGCCAGCAGTCCCCGCGGGGGAATGCCTGAAGCTTTCTTT
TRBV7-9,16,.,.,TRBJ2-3,CASSPSGHAAVYTQYF,TGTGCCAGCAGCCCGAGCGGGCATGCGGCGGTGTATACGCAGTATTTT
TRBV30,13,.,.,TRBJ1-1,CAWSPAGIITAFF,TGTGCCTGGAGTCCGGCAGGAATCATCACAGCTTTCTTT
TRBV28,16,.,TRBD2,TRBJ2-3,CASSFEGGRATDTQYF,TGTGCCAGCAGTTTCGAGGGCGGGAGGGCCACAGATACGCAGTATTTT
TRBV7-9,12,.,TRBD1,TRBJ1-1,CASSFPGQGAFF,TGTGCCAGCAGCTTCCCGGGACAGGGAGCTTTCTTT
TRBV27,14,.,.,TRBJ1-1,CASSLSSLWGEAFF,TGTGCCAGCAGTTTATCGTCCCTCTGGGGTGAAGCTTTCTTT
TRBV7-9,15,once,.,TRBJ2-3,CASSSRDSDTDTQYF,TGTGCCAGCAGCTCCCGGGACTCGGATACAGATACGCAGTATTTT
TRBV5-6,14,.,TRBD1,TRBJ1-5,CASSFGTGHQPQHF,TGTGCCAGCAGCTTCGGGACAGGTCATCAGCCCCAGCATTTT
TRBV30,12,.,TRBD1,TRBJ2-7,CAWSLGEGGLYF,TGTGCCTGGAGTCTAGGGGAAGGGGGCCTCTACTTC
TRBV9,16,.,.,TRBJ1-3,CASSVQGSLSGNTIYF,TGTGCCAGCAGCGTTCAGGGCTCCCTCTCTGGAAACACCATATATTTT
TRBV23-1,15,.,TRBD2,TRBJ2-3,CASSLSGGARHTQYF,TGCGCCAGCAGTCTCAGCGGGGGGGCCCGTCATACGCAGTATTTT
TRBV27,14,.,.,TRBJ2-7,CATREQSYSYEQYF,TGTGCCACCAGGGAGCAGTCTTATTCCTACGAGCAGTACTTC
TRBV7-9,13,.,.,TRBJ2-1,CASSLFSQVEQFF,TGTGCCAGCAGCTTATTTTCCCAGGTCGAGCAGTTCTTC
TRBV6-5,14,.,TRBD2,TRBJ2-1,CASSWGLAENEQFF,TGTGCCAGCAGTTGGGGACTAGCTGAAAATGAGCAGTTCTTC
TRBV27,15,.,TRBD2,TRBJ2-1,CASSLRSGGYNEQFF,TGTGCCAGCAGTTTACGGAGCGGGGGATACAATGAGCAGTTCTTC
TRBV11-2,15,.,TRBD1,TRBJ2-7,CASSLMGTGSYEQYF,TGTGCCAGCAGCTTGATGGGGACAGGGTCCTACGAGCAGTACTTC
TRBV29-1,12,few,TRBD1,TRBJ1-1,CSGIRDSTEAFF,TGCAGCGGGATCCGGGACAGCACTGAAGCTTTCTTT
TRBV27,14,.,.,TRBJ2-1,CASSLSLVSNEQFF,TGTGCCAGCAGTTTATCCCTAGTAAGCAATGAGCAGTTCTTC
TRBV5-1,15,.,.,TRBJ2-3,CASSGGLASTDTQYF,TGCGCCAGCAGCGGTGGACTCGCTAGCACAGATACGCAGTATTTT
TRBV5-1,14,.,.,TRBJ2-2,CASSLARGFGELFF,TGCGCCAGCAGCTTGGCCAGGGGATTCGGGGAGCTGTTTTTT
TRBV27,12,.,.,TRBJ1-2,CASSLPGDGYTF,TGTGCCAGCAGTTTGCCCGGGGATGGCTACACCTTC
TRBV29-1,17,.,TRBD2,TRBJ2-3,CSVEEWLAGVNTDTQYF,TGCAGCGTTGAAGAATGGCTAGCGGGAGTTAATACAGATACGCAGTATTTT
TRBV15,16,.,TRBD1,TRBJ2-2,CATSSRTGGNTGELFF,TGTGCCACCAGCAGCCGGACAGGGGGGAACACCGGGGAGCTGTTTTTT
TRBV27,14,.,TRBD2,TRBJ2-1,CASSLLADYNEQFF,TGTGCCAGCAGTTTACTAGCGGACTACAATGAGCAGTTCTTC
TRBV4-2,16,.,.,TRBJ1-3,CASSQAGKHSGNTIYF,TGTGCCAGCAGCCAAGCAGGGAAACACTCTGGAAACACCATATATTTT
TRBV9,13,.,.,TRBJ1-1,CASSEGVGTEAFF,TGTGCCAGCAGCGAGGGCGTGGGCACTGAAGCTTTCTTT
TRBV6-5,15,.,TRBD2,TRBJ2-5,CASSPVTSGRETQYF,TGTGCCAGCAGCCCTGTGACTAGCGGACGCGAGACCCAGTACTTC
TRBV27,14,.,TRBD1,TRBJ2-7,CASSLLGQGYEQYF,TGTGCCAGCAGTCTCCTCGGACAGGGATACGAGCAGTACTTC
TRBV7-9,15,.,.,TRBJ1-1,CASSSWTAANTEAFF,TGTGCCAGCAGCTCTTGGACCGCGGCTAACACTGAAGCTTTCTTT
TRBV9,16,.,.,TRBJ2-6,CASSNTGGTGANVLTF,TGTGCCAGCAGCAATACTGGGGGAACTGGGGCCAACGTCCTGACTTTC
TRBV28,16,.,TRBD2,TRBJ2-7,CASSVPTSGRPYEQYF,TGTGCCAGCAGTGTCCCGACTAGCGGGAGACCCTACGAGCAGTACTTC